This T cell receptor (beta chain) was documented in a study of blood T cells in healthy people across ages. Trimming took 2 bases from V and 6 from J, leaving 14 bases between them. The germline V gene encodes CDR1 MNHEY and CDR2 SVGAGI. The CDR3 runs to 14 residues. The use of a sample-barcoded 5' primer and a J-beta primer mix characterized a second PCR of roughly 6 to 11 cycles. TCRdb re-called the 5' RACE reads with MiXCR, one entry per CDR3 protein. The sample includes under 2,000,000 distinct CDR3 sequences, around half seen only once; the top ten take 2.1%. This receptor was taken from a woman in her thirties or forties in good health. The chain is built from TRBV6-5 and TRBJ2-7; D may correspond to TRBD1 or TRBD2 (7 bases each). The sample consisted of blood. The DNA for the CDR3 is TGTGCCAGCAGTTACGGGGAGGGGGCGGTCGAGCAGTACTTC. It yields the protein CASSYGEGAVEQYF.